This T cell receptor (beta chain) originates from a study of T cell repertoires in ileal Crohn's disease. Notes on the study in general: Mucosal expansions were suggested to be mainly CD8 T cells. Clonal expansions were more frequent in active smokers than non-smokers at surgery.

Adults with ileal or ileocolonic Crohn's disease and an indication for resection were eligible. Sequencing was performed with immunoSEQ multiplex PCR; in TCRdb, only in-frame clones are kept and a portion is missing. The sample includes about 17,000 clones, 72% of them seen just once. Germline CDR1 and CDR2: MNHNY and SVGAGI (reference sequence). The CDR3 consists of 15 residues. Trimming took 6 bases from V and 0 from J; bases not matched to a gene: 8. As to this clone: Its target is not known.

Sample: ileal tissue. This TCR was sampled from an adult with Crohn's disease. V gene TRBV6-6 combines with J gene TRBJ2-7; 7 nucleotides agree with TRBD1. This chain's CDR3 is CASSKPGQTSYEQYF. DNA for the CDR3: TGTGCCAGCAGCAAACCGGGACAGACCTCCTACGAGCAGTACTTC.